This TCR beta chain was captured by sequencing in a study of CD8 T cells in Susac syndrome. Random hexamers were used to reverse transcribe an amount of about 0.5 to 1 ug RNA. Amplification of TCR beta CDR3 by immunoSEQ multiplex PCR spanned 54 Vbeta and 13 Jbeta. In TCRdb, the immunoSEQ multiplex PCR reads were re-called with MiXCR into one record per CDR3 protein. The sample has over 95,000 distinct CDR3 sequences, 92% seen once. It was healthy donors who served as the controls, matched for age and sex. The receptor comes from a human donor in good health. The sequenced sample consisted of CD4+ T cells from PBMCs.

In nucleotides, the CDR3 is TGTGCCAGCCTTGAATCGGGTAAGGGTAACCAGCCCCAGCATTTT. It encodes CASLESGKGNQPQHF. The chain recombines TRBV19 with TRBJ1-5; no reliable D call. The V end lost 9 bases, the J end lost 7 bases, and 22 bases lay between the germline ends. This CDR3 comprises 15 residues. CDR1 is LNHDA, CDR2 SQIVND, per germline (reference sequence).